Following are 32 T cell receptor beta chains from one sample sequenced in a study of cytomegalovirus exposure and HLA in healthy donors. Method: immunoSEQ multiplex PCR; TCRdb's copy keeps in-frame clones and lacks some. The sample includes about 280,000 clones, more than 75% of them seen just once. The sample taken for sequencing was PBMCs. These receptors all stem from a woman between 18 and 29 years old in good health and CMV-seronegative.

CDR3 in amino acids: CASSLGQGLTQLNTEAFF. The CDR3, as DNA: TGTGCCAGCAGCCTGGGCCAGGGTTTAACGCAATTGAACACTGAAGCTTTCTTT. The chain uses TRBV28 and TRBJ1-1, with D perhaps TRBD1 (5 bases). Germline loops: CDR1 MDHEN, CDR2 SYDVKM. The CDR3 consists of 18 residues. V lost 6 bases and J 0 bases, leaving 23 bases between the germline ends.

V usage is TRBV6-5 and J usage is TRBJ1-1; 8 nucleotides agree with TRBD1. CDR1 is MNHEY, CDR2 SVGAGI, per germline. CDR3 size: 14 residues. The V gene end was trimmed by 0 bases and the J gene end by 8 bases; junction bases not matched to a gene: 5. The CDR3 here is CASSYSSDRGEAFF. The CDR3 nucleotides are TGTGCCAGCAGTTACTCGAGTGACAGGGGAGAAGCTTTCTTT.

V and J are TRBV5-4 and TRBJ2-1; 8 nucleotides match TRBD2. This CDR3 spans 13 amino acids. V shed 5 bases, J shed 9 bases, and the junction held 7 bases outside the gene matches. The V gene's germline CDR1 is SGHNT and CDR2 YYREEE (reference sequence). CDR3 DNA sequence: TGTGCCAGCAGGTCCGGGACTAGTGGTGAGCAGTTCTTC. Residues: CASRSGTSGEQFF.

This chain links TRBV4-3 with TRBJ2-1; the match to TRBD2 covers 7 bases. Unmatched junction bases numbered 6, after V lost 1 base and J lost 3 bases. Germline CDR1 reads LGHNA; CDR2 reads YSLEER. The CDR3 totals 16 residues. The CDR3 region has the DNA TGCGCCAGCAGCCAAGTTGGCGGGAGTAGCTACAATGAGCAGTTCTTC. Its translation is CASSQVGGSSYNEQFF.

The sample holds one count of this clone. The V call is TRBV6-5, the J call TRBJ2-7; D gene uncertain. The V gene lost 3 bases and the J gene lost 0 bases, with 6 bases spanning the gap. The germline V gene has CDR1 MNHEY and CDR2 SVGAGI. There are 13 residues in the CDR3. The CDR3 DNA follows: TGTGCCAGCAGTTATCCCAACTCCTACGAGCAGTACTTC. Translating gives CASSYPNSYEQYF.

The gene calls are TRBV4-3 and TRBJ2-2; the match to TRBD1 covers 11 bases. The trim removed 3 bases at V and 0 bases at J, leaving 0 bases unmatched. Germline assignment: CDR1 LGHNA and CDR2 YSLEER. CDR3 length equals 16 residues. CDR3 protein: CASSQGQGANTGELFF. In nucleotides, the CDR3 is TGCGCCAGCAGCCAGGGACAGGGGGCGAACACCGGGGAGCTGTTTTTT.

The CDR3 coding sequence is TGTGCCAGCTCACCACAATTTGCGGGAGTAGGTGGGAATGAGCAGTTCTTC. This translates into CASSPQFAGVGGNEQFF. V and J are TRBV18 and TRBJ2-1; 7 bases line up with TRBD2. The trim removed 1 base at V and 7 bases at J, leaving 13 bases unmatched. The CDR3 runs to 17 residues. Germline CDR1 KGHSH, CDR2 LQKENI.

The chain couples TRBV5-1 to TRBJ1-1; D uncertain. The CDR3 spans 16 residues. The germline V gene has CDR1 SGHRS and CDR2 YFSETQ. V was cut by 0 bases and J by 1 base, with 13 bases left in between. For the CDR3, the DNA is TGCGCCAGCAGCTTGGCCTCTACGGGTGCGAACACTGAAGCTTTCTTT. It specifies CASSLASTGANTEAFF.

V and J are TRBV11-1 and TRBJ2-7, with D possibly TRBD2 on 5 matching bases. Deletions cut 1 base from V and 3 bases from J, with 10 bases between. This CDR3 comprises 14 residues. Per germline, CDR1 SGHAT and CDR2 FQDESV (reference sequence). Here the CDR3 reads CASSLGQDFYEQYF. CDR3 coding DNA: TGTGCCAGCAGCTTAGGGCAGGACTTCTACGAGCAGTACTTC. The full variable domain, its missing parts supplied by reference TRBV11-1 and TRBJ2-7, is EAEVAQSPRYKITEKSQAVAFWCDPISGHATLYWYRQILGQGPELLVQFQDESVVDDSQLPKDRFSAERLKGVDSTLKIQPAELGDSAMYLCASSLGQDFYEQYFGPGTRLTVT.

This clone was seen once. The rearrangement links TRBV7-6 to TRBJ2-3; 11 bases align to TRBD2. The CDR3 has 15 residues. Germline V lookup: CDR1 SGHVS, CDR2 FNYEAQ. In DNA, the CDR3 is TGTTCGGTAGCGGGAGGGGGCAGAGCGTCAGATACGCAGTATTTT. This codes for CSVAGGGRASDTQYF.

This chain joins TRBV4-2 and TRBJ2-2; TRBD1 agrees at 9 bases. V lost 4 bases and J lost 5; bases outside the gene matches: 5. The CDR3 runs to 15 residues. Germline CDR1 LGHNA, CDR2 YNFKEQ. The CDR3 here is CASSPGQGRTGELFF. In DNA, the CDR3 is TGTGCCAGCAGCCCTGGACAGGGGAGGACCGGGGAGCTGTTTTTT.

V and J are TRBV7-2 and TRBJ2-5, with TRBD2 matching over 8 bases. Germline values: CDR1 SGHTA, CDR2 FQGNSA. V was clipped by 5 bases and J by 3 bases; unmatched bases: 11. This CDR3 is 16 amino acids long. CDR3 in amino acids: CASSPRWLAGEETQYF. CDR3 DNA sequence: TGTGCCAGCAGCCCACGTTGGCTAGCGGGTGAAGAGACCCAGTACTTC.

This sequence joins TRBV6-5 and TRBJ1-4; D gene uncertain. V lost 5 bases to trimming and J lost 0 bases, with 7 bases between them. The CDR3 is made up of 14 amino acids. Germline loops: CDR1 MNHEY, CDR2 SVGAGI. The CDR3, as DNA: TGTGCCAGCAGTCGTAGAGCAACTAATGAAAAACTGTTTTTT. It is translated as CASSRRATNEKLFF.

The CDR3 protein is CASSPTGISYEQYF. In nucleotides, the CDR3 is TGTGCCAGCTCACCGACAGGGATCTCCTACGAGCAGTACTTC. This chain joins TRBV18 and TRBJ2-7, with 7 nucleotides matching TRBD1. The CDR3 extends over 14 amino acids. Germline V gene lookup returns CDR1 KGHSH and CDR2 LQKENI. V lost 3 bases and J lost 0; bases outside the gene matches: 2.

The chain recombines TRBV7-3 with TRBJ1-6; D is ambiguous. V gave up 0 bases and J gave up 9 bases, with 12 bases separating them. The CDR3 extends over 15 amino acids. Germline V gene data show CDR1 as SGHTA and CDR2 as FQGTGA. The CDR3 DNA reads TGTGCCAGCAGCTTAACGGCCGGGGTGGGTTCACCCCTCCACTTT. Its translation: CASSLTAGVGSPLHF. Drawing the rest from reference TRBV7-3 and TRBJ1-6, the complete variable domain is GAGVSQTPSNKVTEKGKYVELRCDPISGHTALYWYRQSLGQGPEFLIYFQGTGAADDSGLPNDRFFAVRPEGSVSTLKIQRTERGDSAVYLCASSLTAGVGSPLHFGNGTRLTVT.

This chain links TRBV7-9 with TRBJ2-5, with 7 bases fitting TRBD1. With V trimmed by 3 bases and J by 4 bases, 8 bases remained unmatched. CDR3 size: 15 residues. The germline gives CDR1 SEHNR, CDR2 FQNEAQ (reference sequence). The chain's CDR3 is CASSFRQGRRETQYF. Written as DNA, the CDR3 is TGTGCCAGCAGCTTTCGACAGGGACGGCGAGAGACCCAGTACTTC.

This clone was observed a single time. CDR3 residues: CASSWTSGSNEQFF. Written as DNA, the CDR3 is TGTGCCAGCAGTTGGACTAGCGGGAGCAATGAGCAGTTCTTC. The chain links TRBV28 to TRBJ2-1; TRBD2 matches 13 bases. CDR3 length equals 14 residues. Germline CDR1 MDHEN, CDR2 SYDVKM. V lost 4 bases, J lost 6 bases, and 0 bases stayed unmatched.

The chain has TRBV7-8 and TRBJ2-7, with 15 nucleotides matching TRBD2. Germline V gene sequence: CDR1 SGHVS, CDR2 FQNEAQ. The trim removed 4 bases at V and 6 bases at J, leaving 10 bases unmatched. The CDR3 totals 17 residues. The chain's CDR3 is CASSYSRGGLAGGEQYF. The CDR3 DNA is TGTGCCAGCAGCTACTCCCGGGGGGGACTAGCGGGAGGCGAGCAGTACTTC.

This clone was counted only a few times. The V and J genes are TRBV5-6 and TRBJ1-5; TRBD1 is a possible D gene (5 bases). Trimming pared 4 bases from V and 6 bases from J, leaving 8 bases between. Germline CDR1 and CDR2: SGHDT and YYEEEE. This CDR3 region has 12 residues. The CDR3 DNA reads TGTGCCAGCAGCCAGGGAAGTCAGCCCCAGCATTTT. Amino acid sequence: CASSQGSQPQHF.

CDR3 sequence: CASSLRTGHINEQFF. The CDR3 nucleotides read TGTGCCAGCAGTTTAAGGACAGGGCATATTAATGAGCAGTTCTTC. This sequence joins TRBV28 and TRBJ2-1; 8 nucleotides agree with TRBD1. CDR3 size: 15 residues. The germline gives CDR1 MDHEN, CDR2 SYDVKM. Trimming cost V 2 bases and J 7 bases; bases outside gene matches: 7.

The gene calls are TRBV28 and TRBJ1-1, with D perhaps TRBD1 (5 bases). V was pared by 7 bases and J by 5 bases, with 17 bases between. The germline V gene has CDR1 MDHEN and CDR2 SYDVKM. The CDR3 extends over 14 amino acids. CDR3 coding DNA: TGTGCCAGCACCTACCTGGGGGGAAGTACTGAAGCTTTCTTT. It yields the protein CASTYLGGSTEAFF. Combining the CDR3 with reference TRBV28 and TRBJ1-1 gives the whole variable domain DVKVTQSSRYLVKRTGEKVFLECVQDMDHENMFWYRQDPGLGLRLIYFSYDVKMKEKGDIPEGYSVSREKKERFSLILESASTNQTSMYLCASTYLGGSTEAFFGQGTRLTVV.

V usage is TRBV6-1 and J usage is TRBJ1-1; 7 bases agree with TRBD1. The CDR3 sequence is 13 residues long. After removal of 5 bases from V and 5 bases from J, the junction contained 5 bases not matched to a gene. CDR1 MNHNS and CDR2 SASEGT come from the germline V gene. The DNA for the CDR3 is TGTGCCAGCAGTCCCAGGACAGGAACTGAAGCTTTCTTT. Protein product: CASSPRTGTEAFF.

This clone is a singleton in its sample. The V gene is TRBV9, the J gene TRBJ2-3; possible D gene TRBD2, 6 bases. Germline assignment: CDR1 SGDLS and CDR2 YYNGEE. Trimming stripped 0 bases from V and 5 bases from J, with 13 bases between. The CDR3 length is 15 residues. This CDR3 is CASSVAGSEVDTQYF. In nucleotides, the CDR3 is TGTGCCAGCAGCGTAGCCGGGAGTGAGGTAGATACGCAGTATTTT.

The chain has TRBV19 and TRBJ1-2, with D possibly matching TRBD1 (6 bases). The V gene lost 4 bases and the J gene lost 4 bases, with 25 bases spanning the gap. The CDR3 loop spans 18 amino acids. Per germline, CDR1 LNHDA and CDR2 SQIVND (reference sequence). Written as DNA, the CDR3 is TGTGCCAGTAGTAAAGTGGGCAGGGGATTTTCTAATTTCTATGGCTACACCTTC. Amino acids: CASSKVGRGFSNFYGYTF.

This sequence joins TRBV5-4 and TRBJ2-3; 8 bases match TRBD2. CDR1 SGHNT and CDR2 YYREEE come from the germline V gene (reference sequence). The CDR3 sequence is 15 residues long. J was trimmed by 0 bases and V by 2 bases; bases with no gene match: 2. Written as DNA, the CDR3 is TGTGCCAGCAGCTTAACTAGCGGAAGCACAGATACGCAGTATTTT. This sequence encodes CASSLTSGSTDTQYF.

The genes are TRBV19 and TRBJ1-2, with D possibly TRBD1 on 5 matching bases. V gave up 6 bases and J gave up 5 bases, with 10 bases separating them. CDR3 size: 12 residues. Germline CDR1 reads LNHDA; CDR2 reads SQIVND (reference sequence). The CDR3 is CASRRTSYGYTF. CDR3 DNA sequence: TGTGCCAGTAGACGGACAAGTTATGGCTACACCTTC.

This clone was seen a single time. The V call is TRBV9, the J call TRBJ2-7, with TRBD2 matching over 7 bases. The J segment lost 3 bases and the V segment lost 0 bases, leaving 9 bases of the junction unmatched. The CDR3 length is 16 residues. Germline loops: CDR1 SGDLS, CDR2 YYNGEE. The CDR3 spells CASSVDGYGGNYEQYF. The CDR3 bases are TGTGCCAGCAGCGTAGATGGGTACGGGGGGAACTACGAGCAGTACTTC.

This clone was seen a handful of times. The chain combines TRBV2 with TRBJ2-7; 7 bases line up with TRBD1. Germline CDR1 reads SNHLY; CDR2 reads FYNNEI. After removal of 6 bases from V and 3 bases from J, the junction contained 2 bases not matched to a gene. This CDR3 is built from 12 residues. CDR3 sequence reads: CASRGQSYEQYF. The CDR3 coding sequence is TGTGCCAGCAGGGGACAGAGCTACGAGCAGTACTTC.

This chain connects TRBV7-2 to TRBJ2-7; 13 nucleotides line up with TRBD2. Losses at the gene ends were 3 bases for V and 2 bases for J; bases not matched to a gene: 1. The V gene's germline CDR1 is SGHTA and CDR2 FQGNSA. CDR3 length equals 15 residues. The CDR3 spells CASSFGTSGTYEQYF. DNA for the CDR3: TGTGCCAGCAGCTTTGGGACTAGCGGGACCTACGAGCAGTACTTC.

This clone was counted between two and nine times. The chain links TRBV7-2 to TRBJ2-1; 8 bases map to TRBD2. Trimming at V came to 3 bases and at J to 7 bases, leaving 17 bases not matched to a gene. The CDR3 covers 18 residues. Looked up from germline, CDR1 is SGHTA and CDR2 is FQGNSA. This CDR3 reads CASSLGTGSGRVRNEQFF. The CDR3 DNA is TGTGCCAGCAGCTTGGGCACCGGGAGCGGGAGAGTTAGGAATGAGCAGTTCTTC.

The chain recombines TRBV12-5 with TRBJ2-1; 7 nucleotides line up with TRBD2. This CDR3 has 15 residues. Germline CDR1 is LGHNT and CDR2 is FRNRAP. J gave up 6 bases and V 3 bases, and 8 bases lay outside the gene matches. CDR3 residues: CASGLLGGRRNEQFF. CDR3 sequence (DNA): TGTGCTAGTGGTTTACTCGGCGGGAGACGCAATGAGCAGTTCTTC.

The gene calls are TRBV5-6 and TRBJ1-1; 7 bases are a match to TRBD1. V trimming: 5 bases; J trimming: 3 bases; junction bases outside the gene matches: 4. Germline CDR1 and CDR2: SGHDT and YYEEEE. This CDR3 contains 13 residues. The CDR3 DNA is TGTGCCAGCAGTCTCGACAGGGACACTGAAGCTTTCTTT. It is translated as CASSLDRDTEAFF.